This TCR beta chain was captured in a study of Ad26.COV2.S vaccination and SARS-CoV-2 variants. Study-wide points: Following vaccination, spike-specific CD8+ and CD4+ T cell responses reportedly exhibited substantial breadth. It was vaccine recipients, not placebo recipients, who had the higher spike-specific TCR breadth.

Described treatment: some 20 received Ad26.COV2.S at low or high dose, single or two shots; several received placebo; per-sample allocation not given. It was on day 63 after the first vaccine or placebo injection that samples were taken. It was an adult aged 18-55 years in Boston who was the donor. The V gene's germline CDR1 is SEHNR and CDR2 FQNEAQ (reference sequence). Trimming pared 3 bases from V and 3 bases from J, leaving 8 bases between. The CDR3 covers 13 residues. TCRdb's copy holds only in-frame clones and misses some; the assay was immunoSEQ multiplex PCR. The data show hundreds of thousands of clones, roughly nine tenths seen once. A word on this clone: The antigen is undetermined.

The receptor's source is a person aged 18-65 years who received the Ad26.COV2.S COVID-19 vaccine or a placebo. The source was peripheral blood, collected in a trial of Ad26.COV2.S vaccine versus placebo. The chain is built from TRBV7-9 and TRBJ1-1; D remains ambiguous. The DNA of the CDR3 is TGTGCCAGCAGCTTGACCGCTGACACTGAAGCTTTCTTT. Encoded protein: CASSLTADTEAFF.